Shown below are 9 T cell receptor beta chains from a single sample sequenced in a study of radiation and T cells in renal cell carcinoma. Time point specified: blood 4 weeks post-SBRT, at nephrectomy. This sample's treatment: 15 Gy SBRT to primary tumor, nephrectomy 4 weeks later. TCRdb keeps only in-frame clones here, not all; method: immunoSEQ multiplex PCR. The data hold around 170,000 clones, with 88% observed a single time. The sample in question was blood, obtained from a patient whose treatment included radiotherapy and nephrectomy. The receptors were sampled from a woman in her forties or fifties with renal cell carcinoma.

This clone has just one count. The CDR3 DNA reads TGTGCCAGCAGTTTCTTCACAATGAACACTGAAGCTTTCTTT. Translation: CASSFFTMNTEAFF. This chain uses TRBV28 with TRBJ1-1; unclear D gene. The CDR3 spans 14 residues. V was pared by 3 bases and J by 0 bases, with 8 bases between. Germline CDR1 MDHEN, CDR2 SYDVKM.

This clone was seen once. V gene TRBV7-2 combines with J gene TRBJ2-3; 8 bases fit TRBD1. J gave up 0 bases and V 5 bases, and 4 bases lay outside the gene matches. Germline values: CDR1 SGHTA, CDR2 FQGNSA. CDR3 length equals 15 residues. CDR3 protein: CASSVRQGSTDTQYF. In nucleotides, the CDR3 is TGTGCCAGCAGCGTCAGACAGGGGAGCACAGATACGCAGTATTTT.

This chain joins TRBV6-6 and TRBJ2-7; tentative D call: TRBD1 (8 bases). This CDR3 comprises 15 residues. Germline V gene data show CDR1 as MNHNY and CDR2 as SVGAGI (reference sequence). V lost 5 bases and J 0 bases, leaving 14 bases between the germline ends. Here the CDR3 reads CASSDRGGSSYEQYF. The CDR3 bases are TGTGCCAGCAGTGACAGGGGCGGGAGCTCCTACGAGCAGTACTTC.

The V call is TRBV4-1, the J call TRBJ2-2, with 9 bases identical to TRBD2. The CDR3 has 17 residues. J lost 5 bases, V lost 2 bases, and 9 bases had no gene match. The germline V gene has CDR1 MGHRA and CDR2 YSYEKL. CDR3 sequence reads: CASSQTSGRSRTGELFF. The CDR3 DNA reads as TGCGCCAGCAGCCAAACTAGCGGGCGTTCGAGGACCGGGGAGCTGTTTTTT.

V gene TRBV7-8 combines with J gene TRBJ2-6; a weak D match, TRBD2 (6 bases). The germline V and J ends were trimmed by 1 base and 4 bases, with 8 bases remaining between them. CDR1 SGHVS and CDR2 FQNEAQ come from the germline V gene. The CDR3 sequence is 15 residues long. The CDR3 region is CASSLGEAGANVLTF. DNA for the CDR3: TGTGCCAGCAGCTTAGGGGAGGCCGGGGCCAACGTCCTGACTTTC. Full variable domain (missing parts from reference TRBV7-8 and TRBJ2-6): GAGVSQSPRYKVAKRGQDVALRCDPISGHVSLFWYQQALGQGPEFLTYFQNEAQLDKSGLPSDRFFAERPEGSVSTLKIQRTQQEDSAVYLCASSLGEAGANVLTFGAGSRLTVL.

The chain has TRBV7-9 and TRBJ2-1, with 10 bases identical to TRBD1. The CDR3 runs to 15 residues. Germline CDR1 and CDR2: SEHNR and FQNEAQ (reference sequence). Losses at the gene ends were 3 bases for V and 6 bases for J; bases not matched to a gene: 5. The CDR3 region is CASSLGQGSVNEQFF. Here the CDR3 DNA reads TGTGCCAGCAGCTTGGGACAGGGGTCTGTCAATGAGCAGTTCTTC.

This clone appeared a single time. The rearrangement uses TRBV9 and TRBJ2-3, with TRBD2 identical over 11 bases. This CDR3 region has 16 residues. Germline V CDR1 and CDR2: SGDLS, YYNGEE. Unmatched junction bases numbered 3, after V lost 0 bases and J lost 3 bases. The CDR3 region is CASSVVSGGDTDTQYF. Written as DNA, the CDR3 is TGTGCCAGCAGCGTAGTTAGCGGGGGGGATACAGATACGCAGTATTTT.

The rearrangement joins TRBV5-6 to TRBJ2-7, with D unresolved. CDR3 length: 14 amino acids. Germline CDR1 SGHDT, CDR2 YYEEEE. The V and J ends lost 4 bases and 3 bases respectively, with 14 bases between them. CDR3 nucleotides: TGTGCCAGCAGCCCAACCCTCCCGCTCTACGAGCAGTACTTC. Translating gives CASSPTLPLYEQYF. The entire variable domain, with the rest obtained from reference TRBV5-6 and TRBJ2-7, is as follows: DAGVTQSPTHLIKTRGQQVTLRCSPKSGHDTVSWYQQALGQGPQFIFQYYEEEERQRGNFPDRFSGHQFPNYSSELNVNALLLGDSALYLCASSPTLPLYEQYFGPGTRLTVT.

CDR3 sequence (DNA): TGCGCCAGCAGTCTAAGTTTATCAGGGGTGGTTGAAAAACTGTTTTTT. It codes for CASSLSLSGVVEKLFF. The chain carries TRBV5-1 and TRBJ1-4; TRBD1 is a possible D gene (6 bases). Germline V lookup: CDR1 SGHRS, CDR2 YFSETQ. V was clipped by 5 bases and J by 7 bases, with 21 bases between them. CDR3 length: 16 amino acids.